These T cell receptor beta chains were read from a single sample in a study of T cell repertoires in cytomegalovirus infection. TCRdb independently ran MiXCR on the reads; one entry per CDR3 protein. This table has 250,000 to 300,000 distinct CDR3 sequences, about 25% appearing once. Sequenced material: PBMCs. Receptors were obtained from a human donor in good health (CMV status not recorded). Some clones in this sample may be carry-over from other donors' samples. CDR3s leave out the opening cysteine and the closing phenylalanine or tryptophan. The D gene is left open where the match is weak.

J gene,D gene,CDR3 length,V gene,CDR3 protein
TRBJ1-2,TRBD1,11,TRBV20-1,SAQTGNDGGYT
TRBJ2-7,.,13,TRBV28,ASSAWTPQVYEQY
TRBJ2-2,.,14,TRBV7-2,ASSQRVGQLTGELF
TRBJ2-7,TRBD1,12,TRBV28,ASSWSGGFYEQY
TRBJ2-5,.,12,TRBV7-8,ASSLTPRVGTQY
TRBJ2-2,TRBD1,14,TRBV5-6,ASSRGQGAYTGELF
TRBJ2-5,.,12,TRBV20-1,SAREGPTIETQY
TRBJ1-1,TRBD1,13,TRBV7-2,ASSDGTGGRTEAF
TRBJ2-7,TRBD1,13,TRBV7-9,ASSRTGDLSYEQY
TRBJ2-7,.,12,TRBV7-9,ASSTGTSAYEQY
TRBJ2-2,.,11,TRBV6-2/TRBV6-3,ASSYGQSGELF
TRBJ2-2,TRBD1,13,TRBV7-6,ASSPGQGGSGELF
TRBJ2-7,TRBD2,15,TRBV28,ASTTAGGVAGSYEQY
TRBJ2-2,TRBD1,14,TRBV7-2,ASSRKTGAGTGELF
TRBJ2-5,.,11,TRBV12-3/TRBV12-4,ASSSSGKETQY
TRBJ2-1,TRBD1,13,TRBV12-3/TRBV12-4,ASSLGGTGSGEQF
TRBJ1-5,TRBD1,13,TRBV11-2,ASKSGTGYNQPQH
TRBJ1-5,.,15,TRBV19,ASSIPPVGSGNQPQH
TRBJ1-2,TRBD1,14,TRBV4-3,ASSQDLRGALLGYT
TRBJ2-1,TRBD2,13,TRBV27,ASSWAGGPNNEQF
TRBJ2-1,TRBD2,14,TRBV6-1,ASIPLMTSGYNEQF
TRBJ2-1,.,11,TRBV11-2,ASSLSENNEQF
TRBJ2-1,.,13,TRBV28,ASSQATTTYNEQF